What follows are 20 T cell receptor beta chains derived from one specimen sequenced in a study of blood T cell repertoires in COVID-19. Method: immunoSEQ multiplex PCR; TCRdb's copy keeps in-frame clones and lacks some. The data show about 83,000 clones, 90% seen once. Sequenced input: peripheral blood. All receptors come from a woman older than 75 with active or convalescent COVID-19.

This clone occurred once. The CDR3, as DNA: TGTGCCAGCAGTTTCACCGGGACAGGTGTGAACACTGAAGCTTTCTTT. Its protein is CASSFTGTGVNTEAFF. The chain employs TRBV28 and TRBJ1-1; the match to TRBD1 covers 8 bases. Trimming took 3 bases from V and 0 from J; bases not matched to a gene: 6. The length of the CDR3 is 16 residues. The V gene's germline CDR1 is MDHEN and CDR2 SYDVKM.

This clone has only one observation. The CDR3 coding sequence is TGCAGTGCTAGTCCCGGACTAGCGAGGACCGGGGAGCTGTTTTTT. Protein: CSASPGLARTGELFF. This rearrangement joins TRBV20-1 to TRBJ2-2; TRBD2 matches 9 bases. The CDR3 sequence is 15 residues long. Losses at the gene ends were 3 bases for V and 5 bases for J; bases not matched to a gene: 7. CDR1 and CDR2 from the germline V gene are DFQATT and SNEGSKA (reference sequence).

CDR3 coding DNA: TGTGCCAGCGGACAGGTTGCGGAAAAACTGTTTTTT. Residues: CASGQVAEKLFF. The chain uses TRBV27 and TRBJ1-4; 7 positions agree with TRBD1. The germline gives CDR1 MNHEY, CDR2 SMNVEV (reference sequence). V shed 8 bases, J shed 8 bases, and the junction held 5 bases outside the gene matches. This CDR3 has 12 residues.

The chain couples TRBV28 to TRBJ1-5; possible D gene TRBD1, 5 bases. This CDR3 comprises 16 residues. V shed 2 bases and J shed 2 bases, with 13 bases lying between them. Germline V gene lookup returns CDR1 MDHEN and CDR2 SYDVKM. As DNA, the CDR3 is TGTGCCAGCAGTTTAACTGCAGGGATAGGCAATCAGCCCCAGCATTTT. This gives the protein CASSLTAGIGNQPQHF. Filled out from reference TRBV28 and TRBJ1-5, the complete variable domain reads DVKVTQSSRYLVKRTGEKVFLECVQDMDHENMFWYRQDPGLGLRLIYFSYDVKMKEKGDIPEGYSVSREKKERFSLILESASTNQTSMYLCASSLTAGIGNQPQHFGDGTRLSIL.

The rearrangement links TRBV18 to TRBJ1-2, with TRBD1 matching over 10 bases. There are 14 residues in the CDR3. Germline trimming cut 5 bases from V and 3 bases from J; bases unmatched to any gene: 3. Germline CDR1 is KGHSH and CDR2 is LQKENI. The CDR3 region is CASSGTGADYGYTF. CDR3 in DNA: TGTGCCAGCTCAGGGACAGGGGCGGACTATGGCTACACCTTC.

The V and J genes are TRBV27 and TRBJ2-3; 9 bases are shared with TRBD2. This CDR3 contains 17 residues. The ends lost 8 bases at V and 4 bases at J; junction bases unmatched: 16. From germline, CDR1 is MNHEY and CDR2 SMNVEV (reference sequence). The DNA of the CDR3 is TGTGCCAGCGGGGATGGGGGTCGGCGGGGGGGCCCAGATACGCAGTATTTT. Translated, it gives CASGDGGRRGGPDTQYF.

The rearrangement links TRBV4-1 to TRBJ1-2; no reliable D call. Trimming cost V 2 bases and J 7 bases, with 14 bases left between them. CDR1 and CDR2 (germline): MGHRA, YSYEKL. This CDR3 is 14 amino acids long. CDR3 amino acids: CASSQSRFGSGYTF. DNA for the CDR3: TGCGCCAGCAGCCAATCCCGGTTCGGGTCTGGCTACACCTTC.

This chain connects TRBV28 to TRBJ2-7, with a possible D match to TRBD1 (5 bases). The CDR3 sequence is 15 residues long. CDR1 is MDHEN and CDR2 is SYDVKM in the germline V gene. V was pared by 2 bases and J by 0 bases, with 11 bases between. The CDR3 nucleotides read TGTGCCAGCAGTTTACCGACAGTTGCCTCCTACGAGCAGTACTTC. It encodes CASSLPTVASYEQYF.

V gene TRBV19 combines with J gene TRBJ1-2; D remains ambiguous. The CDR3 sequence is 14 residues long. V dropped 5 bases and J dropped 2 bases, with 12 bases sitting between them. From germline, CDR1 is LNHDA and CDR2 SQIVND (reference sequence). The CDR3 spells CASSLSTGNYGYTF. The DNA of the CDR3 is TGTGCCAGTAGTCTTTCAACGGGGAACTATGGCTACACCTTC.

This chain uses TRBV9 with TRBJ2-7, with D perhaps TRBD1 (5 bases). Trimming shortened V by 0 bases and J by 5 bases, and 9 bases separated the two germline ends. In germline, CDR1 is SGDLS, CDR2 YYNGEE. The CDR3 covers 13 residues. CDR3 loop: CASSVGVRDEQYF. CDR3 DNA sequence: TGTGCCAGCAGCGTAGGGGTCAGGGACGAGCAGTACTTC.

The chain employs TRBV19 and TRBJ1-5; TRBD1 might be the D (5 bases). The CDR3 consists of 14 residues. Between the trimmed V and J ends, which lost 5 bases and 0 bases, there was a span of 8 bases. Germline V gene sequence: CDR1 LNHDA, CDR2 SQIVND (reference sequence). The DNA for the CDR3 is TGTGCCAGTAGTCTCAGGGATAGCAATCAGCCCCAGCATTTT. The encoded protein is CASSLRDSNQPQHF.

In its sample, this clone was seen once. V gene TRBV7-8 combines with J gene TRBJ2-7, with 9 bases lining up with TRBD1. CDR1 SGHVS and CDR2 FQNEAQ come from the germline V gene. CDR3 length: 13 amino acids. V gave up 10 bases and J gave up 5 bases; unmatched junction bases: 9. CDR3 nucleotide sequence: TGTGCCACCCCCCTGGACAGGGGCAACGAGCAGTACTTC. Translating gives CATPLDRGNEQYF.

V usage is TRBV9 and J usage is TRBJ2-1; D not resolved. In germline, CDR1 is SGDLS, CDR2 YYNGEE. The CDR3 is 13 residues long. The ends were cut back, 0 bases at V and 9 bases at J, with 10 bases in the middle. The CDR3 spells CASSVDLAAEQFF. Written as DNA, the CDR3 is TGTGCCAGCAGCGTAGATTTAGCAGCTGAGCAGTTCTTC. The complete variable domain, with remaining parts taken from reference TRBV9 and TRBJ2-1, reads DSGVTQTPKHLITATGQRVTLRCSPRSGDLSVYWYQQSLDQGLQFLIQYYNGEERAKGNILERFSAQQFPDLHSELNLSSLELGDSALYFCASSVDLAAEQFFGPGTRLTVL.

V and J are TRBV6-1 and TRBJ1-1, with D maybe TRBD1 (6 bases). Germline CDR1 is MNHNS and CDR2 is SASEGT. Trimming left V 1 base short and J 11 bases short, with 14 bases between. The CDR3 runs 13 residues. The CDR3 bases are TGTGCCAGCAGTGAAGGGACGGGCAGGGGTGCTTTCTTT. Its translation is CASSEGTGRGAFF.

The V gene is TRBV28, the J gene TRBJ2-7; D not resolved. Germline lookup yields CDR1 MDHEN and CDR2 SYDVKM. This CDR3 contains 11 residues. Trimming left V 2 bases short and J 7 bases short, with 6 bases between. CDR3 protein: CASSLGREQYF. The CDR3 bases are TGTGCCAGCAGTTTAGGCCGAGAGCAGTACTTC.

The V gene is TRBV11-2, the J gene TRBJ2-7, with TRBD1 identical over 7 bases. Germline V gives CDR1 SGHAT, CDR2 FQNNGV. The CDR3 sequence is 16 residues long. J gave up 7 bases and V 0 bases, and 12 bases lay outside the gene matches. This CDR3 is CASSLEAPGGRREQYF. The CDR3 coding sequence is TGTGCCAGCAGCTTAGAGGCGCCAGGGGGTCGTAGGGAGCAGTACTTC.

The rearrangement links TRBV4-3 to TRBJ1-1; D not resolved. Germline values: CDR1 LGHNA, CDR2 YSLEER. V shed 1 base and J shed 0 bases, with 12 bases lying between them. This CDR3 is 16 amino acids long. The CDR3 region has the DNA TGCGCCAGCAGCCAAGTGACGGGTACCGTGAACACTGAAGCTTTCTTT. This translates into CASSQVTGTVNTEAFF.

This clone was picked up a small number of times. The genes are TRBV4-1 and TRBJ2-7; TRBD2 is a possible D gene (6 bases). Per germline, CDR1 MGHRA and CDR2 YSYEKL. This CDR3 has 16 residues. Trimming removed 1 base at V and 0 bases at J, with 13 bases between. The CDR3 DNA reads as TGCGCCAGCAGCCAAGCGGGGCGGGGTAGCTCCTACGAGCAGTACTTC. Translating gives CASSQAGRGSSYEQYF.

The chain links TRBV28 to TRBJ2-6, with 10 positions matching TRBD1. The germline V gene encodes CDR1 MDHEN and CDR2 SYDVKM. Unmatched junction bases numbered 10, after V lost 7 bases and J lost 1 base. This CDR3 spans 18 amino acids. The CDR3 region has the DNA TGTGCCAGCACCAAATTCCGGGACAGGGGTTCTGGGGCCAACGTCCTGACTTTC. This sequence encodes CASTKFRDRGSGANVLTF.

Comments on this clone: The identical CDR3 is also encoded by other nucleotide sequences in the sample. The chain links TRBV7-9 to TRBJ1-6, with unresolved D. V shed 3 bases and J shed 0 bases, with 6 bases lying between them. The CDR3 loop spans 15 amino acids. Germline assignment: CDR1 SEHNR and CDR2 FQNEAQ (reference sequence). CDR3 in amino acids: CASSLGSSYNSPLHF. CDR3 nucleotide sequence: TGTGCCAGCAGCTTGGGGAGCTCCTATAATTCACCCCTCCACTTT.